Below, 29 T cell receptor beta chains from the same sample are listed, as sequenced in a study of breast tumors, draining lymph nodes, adjacent tissues. Samples came from axillary lymph nodes draining the breast cancer. TCRdb fed the multiplex PCR reads into MiXCR, producing one record per CDR3 protein. The data show over 70,000 distinct CDR3 sequences, around 28% seen once. The specimen sequenced was axillary lymph node tissue. These receptors were collected from a female donor with breast cancer. Some clones in this sample may be carry-over from other donors' samples.

Points on this clonotype: Compared with germline, one end of the junction differs, possibly owing to a read error. The CDR3 DNA is TGCGCCAGCAGGACCGGGGCTAGCGAGGGTGAGCAGCTCTTC. Its translation: CASRTGASEGEQLF. The V call is TRBV5-1, the J call TRBJ2-1, with D possibly being TRBD2 (6 bases). The CDR3 is made up of 14 amino acids. The germline gives CDR1 SGHRS, CDR2 YFSETQ.

In its sample, this clonotype was seen many times. This chain links TRBV5-1 with TRBJ2-7, with 9 bases lining up with TRBD1. The V gene end was trimmed by 4 bases and the J gene end by 0 bases; junction bases not matched to a gene: 11. The CDR3 runs to 17 residues. Germline V gene sequence: CDR1 SGHRS, CDR2 YFSETQ. The CDR3 here is CASSINRQGVSSYEQYF. CDR3 DNA: TGCGCCAGCAGCATCAACCGACAGGGGGTTAGCTCCTACGAGCAGTACTTC.

This clonotype was counted at least ten times. This rearrangement joins TRBV30 to TRBJ2-7; 8 bases are shared with TRBD2. The CDR3 has 16 amino acids. The V segment lost 5 bases and the J segment 1 base; nucleotides outside the gene matches: 13. Germline V lookup: CDR1 GTSNPN, CDR2 SVGIG (reference sequence). The CDR3 DNA reads as TGTGCCTGGGCCGCGGGACCTAGCGGGCTTTCCTACGAGCAGTACTTC. Its protein is CAWAAGPSGLSYEQYF. The full variable domain, its missing parts supplied by reference TRBV30 and TRBJ2-7, is SQTIHQWPATLVQPVGSPLSLECTVEGTSNPNLYWYRQAAGRGLQLLFYSVGIGQISSEVPQNLSASRPQDRQFILSSKKLLLSDSGFYLCAWAAGPSGLSYEQYFGPGTRLTVT.

This clonotype was found many times. This chain connects TRBV11-2 to TRBJ1-6; the D is unclear. Germline CDR1 reads SGHAT; CDR2 reads FQNNGV. The CDR3 runs 16 residues. Deletions cut 3 bases from V and 8 bases from J, with 17 bases between. Written as DNA, the CDR3 is TGTGCCAGCAGCTTCGGACCCCGCCGGGCGGATTCACCCCTCCACTTT. Translated, it gives CASSFGPRRADSPLHF.

This clonotype was recorded at least ten times. This chain connects TRBV19 to TRBJ2-5; 9 bases match TRBD1. V shed 7 bases, J shed 4 bases, and the junction held 13 bases outside the gene matches. Germline CDR1 reads LNHDA; CDR2 reads SQIVND (reference sequence). The CDR3 contains 16 residues. The CDR3 region is CASNLARGQGIETQYF. The CDR3 DNA follows: TGTGCCAGTAACCTCGCCCGTGGACAGGGGATAGAGACCCAGTACTTC.

This clonotype has ten or more counts. V is TRBV5-1 and J is TRBJ2-7; weak D call: TRBD2 (5 bases). This CDR3 has 15 amino acids. Germline V lookup: CDR1 SGHRS, CDR2 YFSETQ. The germline V and J ends were trimmed by 1 base and 6 bases, with 17 bases remaining between them. The CDR3 protein is CASSLTPGSVVEQYF. The CDR3 DNA sequence: TGCGCCAGCAGCTTGACACCGGGATCCGTCGTCGAGCAGTACTTC. Drawing the rest from reference TRBV5-1 and TRBJ2-7, the complete variable domain is KAGVTQTPRYLIKTRGQQVTLSCSPISGHRSVSWYQQTPGQGLQFLFEYFSETQRNKGNFPGRFSGRQFSNSRSEMNVSTLELGDSALYLCASSLTPGSVVEQYFGPGTRLTVT.

Ten or more counts support this clonotype. The V gene is TRBV20-1, the J gene TRBJ2-5; 11 bases map to TRBD2. Germline CDR1 reads DFQATT; CDR2 reads SNEGSKA (reference sequence). V dropped 6 bases and J dropped 2; count of bases not matched to a gene: 11. CDR3 length: 16 residues. The CDR3 here is CSAVPGLAVGQETQYF. Written as DNA, the CDR3 is TGCAGTGCCGTCCCGGGACTAGCGGTTGGGCAAGAGACCCAGTACTTC.

This clonotype has just a few counts. V is TRBV6-5 and J is TRBJ1-1, with 7 bases aligning to TRBD1. CDR1 and CDR2 (germline): MNHEY, SVGAGI. The CDR3 spans 14 residues. With 2 bases clipped from V and 0 bases from J, the junction kept 0 bases outside the gene matches. DNA of the CDR3: TGTGCCAGCAGTTACGGGACAGTGAACACTGAAGCTTTCTTT. The encoded protein is CASSYGTVNTEAFF.

This clonotype was observed many times. This chain joins TRBV3-2 and TRBJ1-4. TRBV3-2 is designated a pseudogene. This CDR3 contains 14 residues. This CDR3 reads CASSPDGANEKLFF. The CDR3 DNA is TGTGCCAGCAGCCCTGACGGGGCTAATGAAAAACTGTTTTTT.

As to this clonotype: A much larger clone differs by one base, so this may be a read error. The genes are TRBV30 and TRBJ2-1; D call uncertain. This CDR3 comprises 11 residues. Trimming took off 1 base at V and 8 bases at J, with 6 bases between the two ends. The V gene's germline CDR1 is GTSNPN and CDR2 SVGIG (reference sequence). CDR3 nucleotides: TGTGCCTGGAGTGAAGCCTATGAGCAGTTCTTC. Encoded protein: CAWSEAYEQFF.

Regarding this clonotype: Possible read error: a much larger clone is one base away. This rearrangement joins TRBV6-6 to TRBJ2-1; a possible D gene is TRBD2 (6 bases). Germline V gene data show CDR1 as MNHNY and CDR2 as SVGAGI (reference sequence). The CDR3 spans 13 residues. Trimming cost V 6 bases and J 9 bases, with 15 bases left between them. CDR3 sequence (DNA): TGTGCCAGCAGCCGACTAGGCGGGGTTGAGCAGTTCTTC. Translation: CASSRLGGVEQFF.

This clonotype was seen ten or more times. V is TRBV9 and J is TRBJ2-2; 8 bases are shared with TRBD2. CDR1 is SGDLS and CDR2 is YYNGEE in the germline V gene. CDR3 size: 17 residues. V lost 4 bases, J lost 6 bases, and 14 bases stayed unmatched. CDR3 in amino acids: CASSSQLAVGGPGELFF. The CDR3 region has the DNA TGTGCCAGCAGCTCTCAACTAGCGGTGGGGGGACCCGGGGAGCTGTTTTTT.

This clonotype appeared many times. The V and J genes are TRBV7-2 and TRBJ2-3; D unclear. The CDR3 loop spans 14 amino acids. From germline, CDR1 is SGHTA and CDR2 FQGNSA. V was clipped by 3 bases and J by 4 bases, with 11 bases between them. CDR3 DNA: TGTGCCAGCAGCTTTAATCTCCCACCAGATACGCAGTATTTT. Residues: CASSFNLPPDTQYF.

This clonotype was detected ten times or more. The rearrangement links TRBV7-9 to TRBJ2-7; D tentatively reads TRBD1 or TRBD2 (6 bases each). V dropped 4 bases and J dropped 5 bases, with 12 bases sitting between them. Germline-derived CDR1 and CDR2 are SEHNR and FQNEAQ (reference sequence). The CDR3 sequence is 13 residues long. The CDR3 region is CASSWGAQDEQYF. Here the CDR3 DNA reads TGTGCCAGCAGCTGGGGGGCCCAGGACGAGCAGTACTTC.

This clonotype was seen many times. Possible read error: a much larger clone is one base away. This chain uses TRBV9 with TRBJ2-5; D is possibly TRBD2 (5 bases). Germline values: CDR1 SGDLS, CDR2 YYNGEE. CDR3 size: 14 residues. DNA for the CDR3: TGTGCCAGCAGCGTAGGGCACGGGGAAGAGACCCAGTCCTTC. Translated, it gives CASSVGHGEETQSF.

This clonotype was detected many times. This chain uses TRBV5-4 with TRBJ2-1; 8 bases align to TRBD2. With V trimmed by 2 bases and J by 7 bases, 5 bases remained unmatched. Germline CDR1 is SGHNT and CDR2 is YYREEE (reference sequence). This CDR3 has 14 residues. The CDR3 protein is CASSLTGTRNEQFF. CDR3 coding DNA: TGTGCCAGCAGCTTAACCGGGACTAGGAATGAGCAGTTCTTC. Full variable domain (missing parts from reference TRBV5-4 and TRBJ2-1): ETGVTQSPTHLIKTRGQQVTLRCSSQSGHNTVSWYQQALGQGPQFIFQYYREEENGRGNFPPRFSGLQFPNYSSELNVNALELDDSALYLCASSLTGTRNEQFFGPGTRLTVL.

This clonotype was counted at least ten times. The chain links TRBV7-3 to TRBJ2-1, with D possibly being TRBD2 (6 bases). The V end was cut by 5 bases, the J end by 3 bases, with 14 bases between. This CDR3 comprises 15 residues. Germline CDR1 SGHTA, CDR2 FQGTGA. In nucleotides, the CDR3 is TGTGCCAGCAGCGAGACGCGGGGTGACTACAATGAGCAGTTCTTC. Translating gives CASSETRGDYNEQFF.

This clonotype was counted a few times. V and J are TRBV30 and TRBJ2-5; weak D call: TRBD2 (5 bases). With 0 bases removed from V and 5 bases from J, the gap between germline ends came to 10 bases. CDR1 GTSNPN and CDR2 SVGIG come from the germline V gene (reference sequence). The CDR3 runs 13 residues. The CDR3 nucleotides read TGTGCCTGGAGTGTACGAGGGAGTGAGACCCAGTACTTC. It yields the protein CAWSVRGSETQYF.

This clonotype was recorded at least ten times. The chain joins TRBV5-1 to TRBJ2-5; tentatively, D is TRBD1 (5 bases). From germline, CDR1 is SGHRS and CDR2 YFSETQ. The germline V and J ends were trimmed by 5 bases and 2 bases, with 13 bases remaining between them. The CDR3 loop spans 14 amino acids. The CDR3 bases are TGCGCCAGCAGGTTTCAGGGATTACAAGAGACCCAGTACTTC. Encoded protein: CASRFQGLQETQYF. The variable domain in full, with the rest retrieved from reference TRBV5-1 and TRBJ2-5, is KAGVTQTPRYLIKTRGQQVTLSCSPISGHRSVSWYQQTPGQGLQFLFEYFSETQRNKGNFPGRFSGRQFSNSRSEMNVSTLELGDSALYLCASRFQGLQETQYFGPGTRLLVL.

This clonotype appeared many times. The chain joins TRBV5-8 to TRBJ1-3; maybe TRBD1 (6 bases). The V gene lost 3 bases and the J gene lost 0 bases, with 19 bases spanning the gap. Germline CDR1 reads SGHTS; CDR2 reads YDEGEE. The CDR3 is 18 residues long. The CDR3 spells CASSWAVGTSVSGNTIYF. The CDR3 nucleotides are TGTGCCAGCAGCTGGGCGGTCGGGACATCAGTCTCTGGAAACACCATATATTTT.

With regard to this clonotype: One end of the junction varies from germline; a read error may be responsible. V usage is TRBV7-9 and J usage is TRBJ2-7; 10 nucleotides match TRBD1. Looked up from germline, CDR1 is SEHNR and CDR2 is FQNEAQ (reference sequence). The length of the CDR3 is 15 residues. CDR3 bases: TGTGCCAGCAGCTCCCCCGGGACAGGGGTGGACGAGCGGCACTTC. It translates to CASSSPGTGVDERHF.

The table lists this clonotype with many counts. This chain joins TRBV20-1 and TRBJ2-3, with D perhaps given as TRBD1 or TRBD2 (5 bases each). This CDR3 comprises 16 residues. CDR1 is DFQATT, CDR2 SNEGSKA, per germline (reference sequence). Between the trimmed V and J ends, which lost 0 bases and 1 base, there was a span of 14 bases. The CDR3: CSARDSERGGTDTQYF. CDR3 sequence (DNA): TGCAGTGCTAGAGATTCGGAACGAGGGGGCACAGATACGCAGTATTTT.

Comments on this clonotype: A junction boundary mismatches the germline segment, possibly from a read error. The V call is TRBV20-1, the J call TRBJ2-3, with TRBD2 identical over 7 bases. The CDR3 loop spans 16 amino acids. Germline assignment: CDR1 DFQATT and CDR2 SNEGSKA (reference sequence). The CDR3 nucleotides read TGCAGTGCCACAGCGGGATACGGGAGGTCGTCAGATATGCAGTATTTT. This sequence encodes CSATAGYGRSSDMQYF.

This clonotype was seen at least ten times. This chain joins TRBV12-3 or TRBV12-4 and TRBJ2-1; the match to TRBD2 covers 12 bases. This CDR3 has 15 amino acids. The ends lost 5 bases at V and 9 bases at J; junction bases unmatched: 8. CDR3 coding DNA: TGTGCCAGCAGTCCCCTAGCGGGAGGGATTGGTGAGCAGTTCTTC. Translated, it gives CASSPLAGGIGEQFF.

There are many counts of this clonotype. The gene calls are TRBV9 and TRBJ1-2; D remains ambiguous. Trimming removed 4 bases at V and 2 bases at J, with 12 bases between. Germline values: CDR1 SGDLS, CDR2 YYNGEE. The CDR3 sequence is 14 residues long. The CDR3, as DNA: TGTGCCAGCAGCACAAAAAGTCGGAACTATGGCTACACCTTC. It translates to CASSTKSRNYGYTF. Full variable domain (missing parts from reference TRBV9 and TRBJ1-2): DSGVTQTPKHLITATGQRVTLRCSPRSGDLSVYWYQQSLDQGLQFLIQYYNGEERAKGNILERFSAQQFPDLHSELNLSSLELGDSALYFCASSTKSRNYGYTFGSGTRLTVV.

The sample holds many counts of this clonotype. The V call is TRBV28, the J call TRBJ1-2; no clear D gene. Germline-derived CDR1 and CDR2 are MDHEN and SYDVKM. Deletions cut 4 bases from V and 7 bases from J, with 16 bases between. The CDR3 loop spans 14 amino acids. CDR3 coding DNA: TGTGCCAGCAGTTCTCGGACCGAGGGCGGTGGCTACACCTTC. This encodes CASSSRTEGGGYTF.

This clonotype was detected ten times or more. V gene TRBV7-9 combines with J gene TRBJ1-6; 10 nucleotides line up with TRBD1. V was clipped by 5 bases and J by 7 bases; unmatched bases: 5. This CDR3 has 15 amino acids. The V gene's germline CDR1 is SEHNR and CDR2 FQNEAQ (reference sequence). The CDR3 is CASSPGDRGNSPLHF. The CDR3 region has the DNA TGTGCCAGCAGCCCGGGGGACAGGGGAAATTCACCCCTCCACTTT.

This clonotype was recorded many times. The rearrangement uses TRBV5-5 and TRBJ1-4; 9 bases fit TRBD1. V gave up 4 bases and J gave up 5 bases; unmatched junction bases: 6. Germline V lookup: CDR1 SGHKS, CDR2 YYEKEE (reference sequence). This CDR3 spans 15 amino acids. The CDR3 DNA sequence: TGTGCCAGCAGCATAACCGGGACAGGGAATGAAAAACTGTTTTTT. It translates to CASSITGTGNEKLFF.

The chain employs TRBV11-1 and TRBJ2-3, with 9 positions matching TRBD2. V lost 11 bases, J lost 0 bases, and 9 bases stayed unmatched. This CDR3 has 15 amino acids. The germline gives CDR1 SGHAT, CDR2 FQDESV (reference sequence). CDR3 protein: CAETSGGLSTDTQYF. The CDR3 DNA sequence: TGTGCCGAGACTAGCGGAGGCCTTAGCACAGATACGCAGTATTTT.